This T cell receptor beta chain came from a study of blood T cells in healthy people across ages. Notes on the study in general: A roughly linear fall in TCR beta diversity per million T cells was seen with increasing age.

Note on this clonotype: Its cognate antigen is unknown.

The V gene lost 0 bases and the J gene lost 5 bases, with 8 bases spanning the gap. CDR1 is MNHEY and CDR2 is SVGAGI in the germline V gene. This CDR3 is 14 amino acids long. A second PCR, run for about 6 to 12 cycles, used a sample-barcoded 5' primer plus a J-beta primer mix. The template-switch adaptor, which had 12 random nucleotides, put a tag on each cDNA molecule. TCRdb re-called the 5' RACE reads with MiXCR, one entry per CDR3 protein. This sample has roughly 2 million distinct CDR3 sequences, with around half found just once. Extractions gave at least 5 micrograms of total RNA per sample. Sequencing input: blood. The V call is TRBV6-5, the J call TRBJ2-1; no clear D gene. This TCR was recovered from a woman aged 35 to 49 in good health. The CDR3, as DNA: TGTGCCAGCAGTTACTCATCCCAAAACAATGAGCAGTTCTTC. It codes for CASSYSSQNNEQFF.